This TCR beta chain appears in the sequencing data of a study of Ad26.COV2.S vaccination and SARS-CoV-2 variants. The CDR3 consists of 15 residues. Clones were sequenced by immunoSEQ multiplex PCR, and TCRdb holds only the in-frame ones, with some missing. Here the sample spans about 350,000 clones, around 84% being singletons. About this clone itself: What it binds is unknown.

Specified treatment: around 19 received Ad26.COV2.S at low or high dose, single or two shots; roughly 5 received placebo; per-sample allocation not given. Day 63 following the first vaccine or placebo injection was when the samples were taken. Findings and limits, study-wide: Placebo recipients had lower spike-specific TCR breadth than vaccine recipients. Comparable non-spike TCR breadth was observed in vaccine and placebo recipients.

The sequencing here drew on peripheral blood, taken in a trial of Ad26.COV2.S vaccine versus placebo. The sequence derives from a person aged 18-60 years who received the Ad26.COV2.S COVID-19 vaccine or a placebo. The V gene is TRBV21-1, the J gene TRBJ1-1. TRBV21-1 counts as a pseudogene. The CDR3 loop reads CASSKEILGNTEAFF. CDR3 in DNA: TGTGCCAGCAGCAAAGAAATCCTGGGGAACACTGAAGCTTTCTTT.